Below, 23 T cell receptor beta chains from the same sample are listed, as sequenced in a study of shared clonotypes between healthy human individuals. Clones were sequenced by immunoSEQ multiplex PCR, and TCRdb holds only the in-frame ones, with some missing. The data hold fewer than 1.4 million clones, with around 82% observed a single time. Sequencing was carried out using memory CD4+ T cells from PBMCs. Subset denoted: CD45RA-negative fraction. The receptors were gathered from a man aged 18 to 35 in good health. Some clones in this sample may be carry-over from other donors' samples.

The gene calls are TRBV6-1 and TRBJ1-1; D uncertain. The V and J ends lost 5 bases and 4 bases respectively, with 14 bases between them. Germline values: CDR1 MNHNS, CDR2 SASEGT. The CDR3 spans 14 residues. This CDR3 reads CASSPQEGRTEAFF. DNA of the CDR3: TGTGCCAGCAGTCCACAAGAAGGGCGCACTGAAGCTTTCTTT.

The chain recombines TRBV11-2 with TRBJ2-7; TRBD2 matches 10 bases. The CDR3 totals 15 residues. The germline V gene encodes CDR1 SGHAT and CDR2 FQNNGV. V was pared by 4 bases and J by 1 base, with 4 bases of the junction left unmatched. CDR3 nucleotides: TGTGCCAGCAGCTCCTATAGCGGGAGGTCCTACGAGCAGTACTTC. This gives the protein CASSSYSGRSYEQYF.

Only one count was recorded for this clone. This chain links TRBV6-5 with TRBJ1-1; D unresolved. The germline V gene encodes CDR1 MNHEY and CDR2 SVGAGI. There are 13 residues in the CDR3. V lost 2 bases and J lost 11, with 15 bases in between. In nucleotides, the CDR3 is TGTGCCAGCAGTTACGGGGTCCCTGTTCGGGCTTTCTTT. It encodes CASSYGVPVRAFF.

The sample holds one count of this clone. The rearrangement joins TRBV2 to TRBJ1-5, with D unresolved. CDR1 SNHLY and CDR2 FYNNEI come from the germline V gene. Deletions cut 6 bases from V and 5 bases from J, with 11 bases between. There are 13 residues in the CDR3. CDR3 amino acids: CASREHRHQPQHF. The CDR3 nucleotides read TGTGCCAGCAGGGAACACCGCCATCAGCCCCAGCATTTT.

With respect to this clone: A much more abundant neighbour one base away suggests this may be a read error. The V and J genes are TRBV4-2 and TRBJ2-5; the match to TRBD2 covers 13 bases. Unmatched junction bases numbered 3, after V lost 3 bases and J lost 2 bases. Germline CDR1 and CDR2: LGHNA and YNFKEQ. The CDR3 totals 16 residues. This chain's CDR3 is CASSHGTSGEQETQYF. The CDR3 DNA is TGTGCCAGCAGCCACGGGACTAGCGGGGAACAAGAGACCCAGTACTTC.

This chain uses TRBV5-6 with TRBJ1-1; D gene uncertain. This CDR3 has 15 residues. From germline, CDR1 is SGHDT and CDR2 YYEEEE. Trimming stripped 4 bases from V and 0 bases from J, with 13 bases between. CDR3 nucleotides: TGTGCCAGCAGCGGTCCGGGCCCTATGAACACTGAAGCTTTCTTT. Its translation is CASSGPGPMNTEAFF.

Here the CDR3 DNA reads TGCGCCAGCAGCCAAGCGGGACAGGGCCAAGAGACCCAGTACTTC. This encodes CASSQAGQGQETQYF. The chain recombines TRBV4-1 with TRBJ2-5; 9 bases line up with TRBD1. Germline V gene sequence: CDR1 MGHRA, CDR2 YSYEKL. This CDR3 spans 15 amino acids. V trimming: 1 base; J trimming: 1 base; junction bases outside the gene matches: 1.

V gene TRBV28 combines with J gene TRBJ1-2; D uncertain. Looked up from germline, CDR1 is MDHEN and CDR2 is SYDVKM. The CDR3 runs to 14 residues. Trimming removed 3 bases from V and 4 bases from J, with 12 bases in between. The CDR3 region is CASSLGDPIYGYTF. The CDR3 bases are TGTGCCAGCAGTTTGGGCGACCCTATCTATGGCTACACCTTC.

This rearrangement joins TRBV29-1 to TRBJ2-1; 7 nucleotides agree with TRBD1. The CDR3 has 12 residues. V lost 4 bases and J lost 8; bases outside the gene matches: 5. Germline CDR1 is SQVTM and CDR2 is ANQGSEA. The CDR3 sequence: CSVVTGWDEQFF. DNA for the CDR3: TGCAGCGTTGTGACAGGGTGGGATGAGCAGTTCTTC.

This clone was counted once. The chain links TRBV18 to TRBJ1-1; unclear D gene. The CDR3 spans 13 residues. Germline values: CDR1 KGHSH, CDR2 LQKENI. Trimming took 6 bases from V and 1 from J, leaving 9 bases between them. The DNA for the CDR3 is TGTGCCAGCTCCCGACACGAGAACACTGAAGCTTTCTTT. Its translation is CASSRHENTEAFF. Looking up the rest from reference TRBV18 and TRBJ1-1 gives the full variable domain: NAGVMQNPRHLVRRRGQEARLRCSPMKGHSHVYWYRQLPEEGLKFMVYLQKENIIDESGMPKERFSAEFPKEGPSILRIQQVVRGDSAAYFCASSRHENTEAFFGQGTRLTVV.

This CDR3 reads CAWRRGLGEKLFF. In DNA form, the CDR3 reads TGTGCCTGGAGGAGGGGGCTCGGAGAAAAACTGTTTTTT. The J gene is TRBJ1-4, the V gene TRBV30; TRBD1 matches 7 bases. Trimming took 3 bases from V and 8 from J; bases not matched to a gene: 6. CDR1 is GTSNPN and CDR2 is SVGIG in the germline V gene (reference sequence). The CDR3 has 13 residues.

V usage is TRBV19 and J usage is TRBJ2-2; 7 bases fit TRBD2. The V segment lost 5 bases and the J segment 3 bases; nucleotides outside the gene matches: 12. The CDR3 is made up of 17 amino acids. In germline, CDR1 is LNHDA, CDR2 SQIVND (reference sequence). CDR3 amino acids: CASSSVRAGVYTGELFF. CDR3 in DNA: TGTGCCAGTAGTTCAGTTCGGGCGGGAGTGTACACCGGGGAGCTGTTTTTT.

V gene TRBV19 combines with J gene TRBJ1-5; 7 bases line up with TRBD1. This CDR3 is 16 amino acids long. Germline CDR1 reads LNHDA; CDR2 reads SQIVND (reference sequence). The junction had 6 bases not matched to a gene; V was cut back by 2 bases and J by 2 bases. This chain's CDR3 is CASSISRQGGNQPQHF. CDR3 DNA: TGTGCCAGTAGTATATCTCGACAGGGCGGCAATCAGCCCCAGCATTTT.

The J gene is TRBJ2-6, the V gene TRBV13, with a tentative D call TRBD1 (5 bases). CDR1 is PRHDT, CDR2 FYEKMQ, per germline (reference sequence). The CDR3 length is 14 residues. The V end lost 4 bases, the J end lost 3 bases, and 7 bases lay between the germline ends. In nucleotides, the CDR3 is TGTGCCAGCAGCTCCAGGGTTGGGGCCAACGTCCTGACTTTC. Protein sequence: CASSSRVGANVLTF.

The rearrangement links TRBV7-9 to TRBJ1-2; D is unclear. V was cut by 6 bases and J by 2 bases, with 10 bases left in between. CDR3 length equals 13 residues. The germline V gene encodes CDR1 SEHNR and CDR2 FQNEAQ (reference sequence). In nucleotides, the CDR3 is TGTGCCAGCAGTCCTAACATGAACTATGGCTACACCTTC. Its translation is CASSPNMNYGYTF.

The chain links TRBV5-1 to TRBJ2-5, with D perhaps assigned TRBD1 or TRBD2 (5 bases each). Trimming took off 3 bases at V and 4 bases at J, with 13 bases between the two ends. From germline, CDR1 is SGHRS and CDR2 YFSETQ. The CDR3 sequence is 14 residues long. The CDR3 protein is CASSSERGRETQYF. CDR3 DNA sequence: TGCGCCAGCAGCTCCGAACGGGGCAGAGAGACCCAGTACTTC.

The chain joins TRBV10-3 to TRBJ2-7; TRBD1 matches at 11 bases. The CDR3 is made up of 15 amino acids. Germline V gives CDR1 ENHRY, CDR2 SYGVKD. Trimming took 3 bases from V and 7 from J; bases not matched to a gene: 8. CDR3: CAISDFGQGAWEQYF. The CDR3 DNA sequence: TGTGCCATCAGTGACTTCGGACAGGGGGCGTGGGAGCAGTACTTC.

This clone showed up just a few times. In nucleotides, the CDR3 is TGTGCCAGCAGTGAAGGGTCGCCGACTTCGGACGAGCAGTACTTC. Protein sequence: CASSEGSPTSDEQYF. The J gene is TRBJ2-7, the V gene TRBV2; D is unresolved. The CDR3 is 15 residues long. V gave up 1 base and J gave up 5 bases, with 15 bases separating them. Germline V gene sequence: CDR1 SNHLY, CDR2 FYNNEI.

The gene calls are TRBV15 and TRBJ1-3; no reliable D call. Germline CDR1 LNHNV, CDR2 YYDKDF (reference sequence). V was shortened by 2 bases and J by 9 bases, with 8 bases between the two germline ends. CDR3 length: 12 residues. This CDR3 is CATSRSRGTIYF. CDR3 in DNA: TGTGCCACCAGCAGATCCCGGGGCACCATATATTTT.

This rearrangement joins TRBV18 to TRBJ2-1; D perhaps matches TRBD2 (5 bases). Germline-derived CDR1 and CDR2 are KGHSH and LQKENI. The V end was cut by 2 bases, the J end by 3 bases, with 11 bases between. This CDR3 has 15 amino acids. In nucleotides, the CDR3 is TGTGCCAGCTCACCAGTGAGGGTAAGCTACAATGAGCAGTTCTTC. Its protein product is CASSPVRVSYNEQFF.

V usage is TRBV5-6 and J usage is TRBJ1-2; 7 bases match TRBD1. J lost 8 bases, V lost 0 bases, and 10 bases had no gene match. CDR1 and CDR2 (germline): SGHDT, YYEEEE. The CDR3 contains 15 residues. CDR3 protein: CASSLAGQYLLGYTF. The CDR3 region has the DNA TGTGCCAGCAGCTTGGCGGGACAGTACCTATTAGGCTACACCTTC.

This clone has a single count. This may be a read error: a much more frequent sequence differs by one nucleotide. V is TRBV30 and J is TRBJ2-5; the match to TRBD1 covers 10 bases. This CDR3 spans 15 amino acids. From germline, CDR1 is GTSNPN and CDR2 SVGIG (reference sequence). CDR3 sequence: CTWINPGQGPETQYF. The CDR3 nucleotides are TGTACCTGGATTAACCCGGGACAGGGGCCAGAGACCCAGTACTTC.

V gene TRBV6-6 combines with J gene TRBJ2-5; 8 nucleotides align to TRBD1. There are 14 residues in the CDR3. Germline-derived CDR1 and CDR2 are MNHNY and SVGAGI (reference sequence). The ends lost 6 bases at V and 4 bases at J; junction bases unmatched: 7. The CDR3 reads CASRSDRGLETQYF. CDR3 nucleotides: TGTGCCAGCAGAAGCGACAGGGGATTAGAGACCCAGTACTTC.